The 15 T cell receptor beta chains in this list originate from one sample, sequenced in a study of T cells in Graves' hyperthyroidism and ophthalmopathy. TCR beta CDR3 sequences were amplified from RNA transcripts. The primer set for the first-round RT-PCR of the TCR CDR3 was HTBI. TCRdb recomputed calls from the multiplex PCR reads with MiXCR, one row per CDR3 protein. Of around 340,000 distinct CDR3 sequences detected, roughly 17% appear once; the ten largest clones hold around 34%. The sequenced sample consisted of blood. Receptors were obtained from a man aged 30 to 39 with Graves' hyperthyroidism.

At least ten counts were recorded for this clonotype. J is TRBJ1-5 and V is TRBV5-6, with D possibly matching TRBD1 (6 bases). The CDR3 is made up of 17 amino acids. CDR1 and CDR2 (germline): SGHDT, YYEEEE. Trimming took 2 bases from V and 3 from J, leaving 18 bases between them. CDR3 bases: TGTGCCAGCAGCTTTGGGGGGGCCGGACATAACAATCAGCCCCAGCATTTT. Translating it yields CASSFGGAGHNNQPQHF.

V gene TRBV20-1 combines with J gene TRBJ1-1; D remains unclear. V lost 5 bases, J lost 7 bases, and 14 bases lay in between. The germline CDR1 and CDR2 sequences are DFQATT and SNEGSKA (reference sequence). The CDR3 is 12 residues long. The CDR3 spells CSASPGDGEAFF. In nucleotides, the CDR3 is TGCAGTGCTTCTCCCGGCGACGGTGAAGCTTTCTTT.

In this sample, this clonotype turned up many times. This sequence joins TRBV18 and TRBJ2-7; a weak D match, TRBD1 (5 bases). The germline V and J ends were trimmed by 0 bases and 6 bases, with 6 bases remaining between them. CDR3 length: 12 amino acids. Germline V gene sequence: CDR1 KGHSH, CDR2 LQKENI. The CDR3 coding sequence is TGTGCCAGCTCACCACCGGGGCTCGAGCAGTACTTC. It yields the protein CASSPPGLEQYF.

The chain carries TRBV10-3 and TRBJ2-1, with 10 bases that match TRBD2. The CDR3 is made up of 16 amino acids. Germline V CDR1 and CDR2: ENHRY, SYGVKD. Unmatched junction bases numbered 17, after V lost 6 bases and J lost 12 bases. CDR3 protein: CAIRASGLALPRGQFF. CDR3 DNA: TGTGCCATCAGGGCATCGGGACTAGCGCTTCCCCGGGGGCAGTTCTTC.

Ten or more counts support this clonotype. V gene TRBV13 combines with J gene TRBJ1-4; 8 bases agree with TRBD1. CDR3 size: 14 residues. CDR1 is PRHDT and CDR2 is FYEKMQ in the germline V gene (reference sequence). The ends lost 5 bases at V and 8 bases at J; junction bases unmatched: 7. The CDR3 spells CASSVGTGSEKLFF. The CDR3 DNA reads as TGTGCCAGCAGCGTCGGGACAGGCTCGGAAAAACTGTTTTTT.

This chain joins TRBV20-1 and TRBJ2-3, with D unclear. Germline V CDR1 and CDR2: DFQATT, SNEGSKA (reference sequence). The CDR3 spans 13 residues. V lost 6 bases to trimming and J lost 0 bases, with 10 bases between them. CDR3 nucleotides: TGCAGTGCCGAGGCAATTAGCACAGATACGCAGTATTTT. Protein product: CSAEAISTDTQYF.

This chain connects TRBV6-1 to TRBJ2-7; D might be TRBD2 (6 bases). V lost 5 bases, J lost 2 bases, and 16 bases lay in between. Germline V gene sequence: CDR1 MNHNS, CDR2 SASEGT. The CDR3 runs to 15 residues. As DNA, the CDR3 is TGTGCCAGCAGTCGTACAGCGCGCGGGACCTACGAGCAGTACTTC. It translates to CASSRTARGTYEQYF.

This clonotype has only a few counts. The V gene is TRBV6-1, the J gene TRBJ1-3; D is possibly TRBD1 (5 bases). V gave up 5 bases and J gave up 0 bases, with 17 bases separating them. The length of the CDR3 is 17 residues. The V gene's germline CDR1 is MNHNS and CDR2 SASEGT. CDR3 residues: CASSQGRGRSSGNTIYF. CDR3 coding DNA: TGTGCCAGCAGTCAGGGCCGAGGCAGGAGCTCTGGAAACACCATATATTTT.

This rearrangement joins TRBV6-1 to TRBJ1-4; TRBD1 might be the D (5 bases). The CDR3 runs 14 residues. The ends were cut back, 2 bases at V and 11 bases at J, with 15 bases in the middle. Germline CDR1 reads MNHNS; CDR2 reads SASEGT. The CDR3: CASSENSEGRKLFF. The CDR3 nucleotides are TGTGCCAGCAGTGAAAATTCAGAGGGGAGGAAACTGTTTTTT.

This clonotype was observed many times. The V call is TRBV11-2, the J call TRBJ2-5; D unresolved. CDR1 is SGHAT, CDR2 FQNNGV, per germline. The CDR3 is made up of 15 amino acids. V was shortened by 0 bases and J by 3 bases, with 11 bases between the two germline ends. CDR3 loop: CASSLEGNREETQYF. The CDR3 DNA follows: TGTGCCAGCAGCTTAGAGGGGAATAGAGAAGAGACCCAGTACTTC.

In DNA form, the CDR3 reads TGCAGCGTTGAGAAAGACAGGTACAATGAGCAGTTCTTC. Amino acids: CSVEKDRYNEQFF. The J gene is TRBJ2-1, the V gene TRBV29-1, with TRBD1 as a possible D gene (6 bases). The CDR3 sequence is 13 residues long. Looked up from germline, CDR1 is SQVTM and CDR2 is ANQGSEA. The ends were cut back, 3 bases at V and 4 bases at J, with 10 bases in the middle.

This clonotype has a count of ten or more. Here the CDR3 DNA reads TGTGCCACCAGCAGGAGGGGGGAGCATAACGAGCAGTACTTC. Protein: CATSRRGEHNEQYF. The V gene is TRBV15, the J gene TRBJ2-7; either TRBD1 or TRBD2 may fit D (6 bases each). Germline CDR1 reads LNHNV; CDR2 reads YYDKDF (reference sequence). The CDR3 extends over 14 amino acids. V lost 3 bases, J lost 5 bases, and 14 bases lay in between.

This clonotype was picked up many times. The chain links TRBV20-1 to TRBJ2-1; 10 bases line up with TRBD2. The CDR3 is made up of 16 amino acids. V was pared by 3 bases and J by 8 bases, with 13 bases of the junction left unmatched. Looked up from germline, CDR1 is DFQATT and CDR2 is SNEGSKA (reference sequence). CDR3 in amino acids: CSASKSGRALFYEQFF. The CDR3 DNA reads TGCAGTGCTAGCAAGAGCGGGAGGGCCCTGTTCTATGAGCAGTTCTTC.

At least ten counts were recorded for this clonotype. The chain is built from TRBV19 and TRBJ2-2; D gene unclear. Germline CDR1 is LNHDA and CDR2 is SQIVND (reference sequence). The CDR3 runs 14 residues. V was cut by 3 bases and J by 5 bases, with 10 bases left in between. As DNA, the CDR3 is TGTGCCAGTAGTATGGGTGACTTAACCGGGGAGCTGTTTTTT. It translates to CASSMGDLTGELFF.

The rearrangement uses TRBV28 and TRBJ2-6; a weak D match, TRBD1 (6 bases). Germline V gene data show CDR1 as MDHEN and CDR2 as SYDVKM. This CDR3 has 17 amino acids. Trimming pared 3 bases from V and 0 bases from J, leaving 12 bases between. CDR3 sequence (DNA): TGTGCCAGCAGTTTCCCCCCAGGGGTCTCTGGGGCCAACGTCCTGACTTTC. Protein product: CASSFPPGVSGANVLTF.